This passage covers 16 T cell receptor beta chains from one sample sequenced in a study of human T cells and chemical hapten exposure. Time point denoted: patch test 1, 2 weeks after DPC sensitization. Treatment given: therapeutic diphenylcyclopropenone sensitization with weekly scalp DPC. TCRdb ran MiXCR on the RACE reads and lists one entry per CDR3 protein. Of 180,000 or so distinct CDR3 sequences in the sample, about 15% were seen once. Material: whole blood, obtained in connection with sensitization to the hapten diphenylcyclopropenone (DPC). The receptor set was obtained from a woman aged 25 to 39 with alopecia areata. Some clones in this sample may be carry-over from other donors' samples.

This clonotype has a handful of counts. The rearrangement links TRBV4-3 to TRBJ1-2, with D hard to call. The length of the CDR3 is 13 residues. Germline V lookup: CDR1 LGHNA, CDR2 YSLEER. The V end was cut by 3 bases, the J end by 4 bases, with 9 bases between. The DNA for the CDR3 is TGCGCCAGCAGCCAGGGGATTTCCTATGGCTACACCTTC. Residues: CASSQGISYGYTF.

This clonotype appeared many times. The CDR3 DNA follows: TGCAGTGCTAGAGGGGACACCTCTGGGGCCAACGTCCTGACTTTC. Its translation is CSARGDTSGANVLTF. This rearrangement joins TRBV20-1 to TRBJ2-6; D is perhaps TRBD1 (6 bases). Germline loops: CDR1 DFQATT, CDR2 SNEGSKA (reference sequence). This CDR3 has 15 residues. Between the trimmed V and J ends, which lost 1 base and 0 bases, there was a span of 7 bases.

The rearrangement joins TRBV6-2 or TRBV6-3 to TRBJ2-7; D call uncertain. The V end was cut by 2 bases, the J end by 1 base, with 3 bases between. The CDR3 is made up of 12 amino acids. Germline values: CDR1 MNHEY, CDR2 SVGEGT. CDR3 bases: TGTGCCAGCAGTTACGTTTCCTACGAGCAGTACTTC. Translating gives CASSYVSYEQYF.

This clonotype was seen ten or more times. The gene calls are TRBV7-2 and TRBJ2-5; 7 positions match TRBD1. CDR1 is SGHTA, CDR2 FQGNSA, per germline. The trim removed 6 bases at V and 0 bases at J, leaving 4 bases unmatched. The CDR3 spans 14 residues. The CDR3 protein is CASRPGQNQETQYF. CDR3 bases: TGTGCCAGCAGACCGGGACAGAACCAAGAGACCCAGTACTTC. The complete variable domain, with remaining parts taken from reference TRBV7-2 and TRBJ2-5, reads GAGVSQSPSNKVTEKGKDVELRCDPISGHTALYWYRQSLGQGLEFLIYFQGNSAPDKSGLPSDRFSAERTGGSVSTLTIQRTQQEDSAVYLCASRPGQNQETQYFGPGTRLLVL.

This clonotype was counted ten times or more. The genes are TRBV12-3 or TRBV12-4 and TRBJ1-3; D may be TRBD1 (5 bases). The CDR3 length is 14 residues. The V gene lost 3 bases and the J gene lost 3 bases, with 9 bases spanning the gap. The chain's CDR3 is CASSFLTDGNTIYF. The CDR3 DNA reads as TGTGCCAGCAGTTTCTTGACAGATGGAAACACCATATATTTT.

The V and J genes are TRBV20-1 and TRBJ2-7, with 9 bases lining up with TRBD1. Germline V CDR1 and CDR2: DFQATT, SNEGSKA (reference sequence). The CDR3 extends over 18 amino acids. V lost 5 bases, J lost 6 bases, and 23 bases stayed unmatched. The CDR3 DNA reads as TGCAGTGCTGGTGGGACAGGGAGGGGGTCTAGCATATCGAGCGAGCAGTACTTC. This codes for CSAGGTGRGSSISSEQYF.

Only a few counts were recorded for this clonotype. V and J are TRBV20-1 and TRBJ2-1, with 10 bases identical to TRBD2. The CDR3 length is 18 residues. Germline assignment: CDR1 DFQATT and CDR2 SNEGSKA (reference sequence). With 0 bases clipped from V and 2 bases from J, the junction kept 10 bases outside the gene matches. This chain's CDR3 is CSARDSGIAGGTYNEQFF. The CDR3 bases are TGCAGTGCTAGAGATTCGGGAATAGCGGGAGGTACCTACAATGAGCAGTTCTTC.

This chain joins TRBV7-9 and TRBJ2-7; unclear D gene. CDR3 length equals 14 residues. V was pared by 0 bases and J by 1 base, with 7 bases between. The germline V gene encodes CDR1 SEHNR and CDR2 FQNEAQ (reference sequence). CDR3 sequence: CASSLAESSYEQYF. The CDR3 coding sequence is TGTGCCAGCAGCTTAGCAGAGTCTTCCTACGAGCAGTACTTC.

This clonotype was detected a few times. The chain recombines TRBV5-1 with TRBJ2-5, with 9 bases aligning to TRBD1. The CDR3 covers 15 residues. With 0 bases clipped from V and 2 bases from J, the junction kept 2 bases outside the gene matches. Germline lookup yields CDR1 SGHRS and CDR2 YFSETQ. Here the CDR3 reads CASSLGDRDQETQYF. The CDR3 DNA follows: TGCGCCAGCAGCTTGGGGGACAGGGATCAAGAGACCCAGTACTTC.

The CDR3 DNA reads TGTGCCACCATCCCCCGTATAACAGATACGCAGTATTTT. Translation gives CATIPRITDTQYF. The chain couples TRBV2 to TRBJ2-3; D remains unclear. V dropped 10 bases and J dropped 3 bases, with 14 bases sitting between them. Per germline, CDR1 SNHLY and CDR2 FYNNEI. The CDR3 has 13 amino acids. The full variable domain, its missing parts supplied by reference TRBV2 and TRBJ2-3, is EPEVTQTPSHQVTQMGQEVILRCVPISNHLYFYWYRQILGQKVEFLVSFYNNEISEKSEIFDDQFSVERPDGSNFTLKIRSTKLEDSAMYFCATIPRITDTQYFGPGTRLTVL.

The chain combines TRBV7-8 with TRBJ1-6, with 11 bases that match TRBD1. V shed 5 bases, J shed 0 bases, and the junction held 9 bases outside the gene matches. CDR3 length: 19 residues. Looked up from germline, CDR1 is SGHVS and CDR2 is FQNEAQ. The CDR3 loop is CASSIRDRGGSSYNSPLHF. The CDR3 nucleotides are TGTGCCAGCAGCATCCGGGACAGGGGGGGGAGCTCCTATAATTCACCCCTCCACTTT. The entire variable domain, with the rest obtained from reference TRBV7-8 and TRBJ1-6, is as follows: GAGVSQSPRYKVAKRGQDVALRCDPISGHVSLFWYQQALGQGPEFLTYFQNEAQLDKSGLPSDRFFAERPEGSVSTLKIQRTQQEDSAVYLCASSIRDRGGSSYNSPLHFGNGTRLTVT.

A few counts support this clonotype. V is TRBV28 and J is TRBJ1-2, with a weak D call TRBD1 (6 bases). CDR1 is MDHEN, CDR2 SYDVKM, per germline. This CDR3 has 14 amino acids. Trimming removed 2 bases from V and 4 bases from J, with 11 bases in between. DNA of the CDR3: TGTGCCAGCAGTTTAAGGGCCAGGGGCTATGGCTACACCTTC. It translates to CASSLRARGYGYTF.

This clonotype was detected a few times. The chain employs TRBV6-6 and TRBJ1-5; 9 nucleotides align to TRBD1. Germline V lookup: CDR1 MNHNY, CDR2 SVGAGI (reference sequence). The V segment lost 4 bases and the J segment 7 bases; nucleotides outside the gene matches: 5. The CDR3 length is 14 residues. This CDR3 reads CASSSSDRGQPQHF. The CDR3 region has the DNA TGTGCCAGCAGTTCCTCGGACAGGGGCCAGCCCCAGCATTTT.

To note about this clonotype: A junction boundary mismatches the germline segment, possibly from a read error. CDR3 nucleotides: TGTGCCAGCTGTTTACCTGACAGACACACTGAAGCTTTCTTT. Translation gives CASCLPDRHTEAFF. This chain uses TRBV28 with TRBJ1-1, with a tentative D call TRBD1 (5 bases). CDR1 is MDHEN, CDR2 SYDVKM, per germline. This CDR3 region has 14 residues.

This clonotype was seen at least ten times. This chain links TRBV29-1 with TRBJ1-5; D gene unclear. V was clipped by 7 bases and J by 2 bases, with 9 bases between them. This CDR3 is 12 amino acids long. The germline V gene has CDR1 SQVTM and CDR2 ANQGSEA. This chain's CDR3 is CSALVGNQPQHF. The CDR3 coding sequence is TGCAGCGCTCTGGTCGGCAATCAGCCCCAGCATTTT.

This chain joins TRBV18 and TRBJ2-1; D gene unclear. Trimming took 5 bases from V and 8 from J, leaving 19 bases between them. This CDR3 has 15 residues. Germline V lookup: CDR1 KGHSH, CDR2 LQKENI. CDR3 loop: CASSSGRSTLDEQFF. In DNA form, the CDR3 reads TGTGCCAGCTCATCAGGACGGTCGACCTTGGATGAGCAGTTCTTC.